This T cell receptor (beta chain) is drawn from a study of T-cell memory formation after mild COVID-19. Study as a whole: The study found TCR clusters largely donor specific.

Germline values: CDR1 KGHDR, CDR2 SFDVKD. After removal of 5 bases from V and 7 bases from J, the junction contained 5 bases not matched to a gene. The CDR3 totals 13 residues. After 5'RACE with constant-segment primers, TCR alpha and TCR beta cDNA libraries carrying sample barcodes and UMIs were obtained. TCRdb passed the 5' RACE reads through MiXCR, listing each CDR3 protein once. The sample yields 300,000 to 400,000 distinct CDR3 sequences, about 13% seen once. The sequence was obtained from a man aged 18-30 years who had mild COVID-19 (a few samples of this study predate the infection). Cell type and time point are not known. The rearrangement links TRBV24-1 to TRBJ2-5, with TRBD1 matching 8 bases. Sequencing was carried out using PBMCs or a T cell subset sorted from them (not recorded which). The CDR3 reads CATSASDRGTQYF. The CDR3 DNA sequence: TGTGCCACCAGTGCCTCTGACAGGGGGACCCAGTACTTC.